The 21 T cell receptor beta chains below were found in one sample sequenced in a study of blood T cell repertoires in COVID-19 (dated by TCRdb to 2019 to 2021). Libraries came from the immunoSEQ multiplex PCR assay. Entries here come from immuneACCESS through TCRdb and include only in-frame sequences with V and J called. Some clones fail to appear in such tables; in the studies checked, an unresolved V gene covers under half of the shortfall, and the cause of the remainder is unknown. The sample table lists roughly 120,000 clones, 70% to 85% of them with a count of one. The ten largest make up over 9% of the sample. The specimen was peripheral blood. Receptor source: a woman aged 55-69 years with acute or convalescent COVID-19.

The CDR3 loop is CASTLTGTGNTIYF. The CDR3 DNA is TGTGCCAGCACCCTCACAGGGACTGGAAACACCATATATTTT. This rearrangement joins TRBV5-5 to TRBJ1-3, with D perhaps TRBD1 (6 bases). This CDR3 contains 14 residues. CDR1 is SGHKS, CDR2 YYEKEE, per germline (reference sequence). Trimming took off 6 bases at V and 2 bases at J, with 12 bases between the two ends.

The chain joins TRBV4-1 to TRBJ2-7; 8 nucleotides line up with TRBD2. Germline CDR1 MGHRA, CDR2 YSYEKL. CDR3 size: 15 residues. Trimming at V came to 4 bases and at J to 3 bases, leaving 8 bases not matched to a gene. The CDR3 sequence: CASSLKAGALYEQYV. In DNA, the CDR3 is TGCGCCAGCAGCCTAAAAGCGGGGGCTCTCTACGAGCAGTACGTC.

The rearrangement joins TRBV19 to TRBJ1-1, with D possibly being TRBD1 (6 bases). CDR1 and CDR2 from the germline V gene are LNHDA and SQIVND (reference sequence). V was trimmed by 4 bases and J by 7 bases, leaving 19 bases between them. This CDR3 has 15 amino acids. CDR3 nucleotides: TGTGCCAGTAGTACCAGTATAGGACAGCTTTATGAAGCTTTCTTT. Translating it yields CASSTSIGQLYEAFF.

This clone occurred once. The V call is TRBV29-1, the J call TRBJ1-2, with D maybe TRBD1 (6 bases). Looked up from germline, CDR1 is SQVTM and CDR2 is ANQGSEA. V lost 5 bases, J lost 0 bases, and 13 bases lay in between. The CDR3 has 14 amino acids. The chain's CDR3 is CSVSTGSTNYGYTF. The CDR3 DNA is TGCAGCGTTAGTACAGGGTCCACTAACTATGGCTACACCTTC.

This clone was picked up a small number of times. The chain has TRBV6-1 and TRBJ1-2; D unresolved. V was shortened by 1 base and J by 8 bases, with 11 bases between the two germline ends. The CDR3 is made up of 13 amino acids. The germline CDR1 and CDR2 sequences are MNHNS and SASEGT. The CDR3 spells CASSEGRLWGYTF. The CDR3 nucleotides read TGTGCCAGCAGTGAAGGGAGGCTCTGGGGCTACACCTTC.

The chain carries TRBV5-1 and TRBJ1-1, with D possibly being TRBD1 (6 bases). The CDR3 is made up of 14 amino acids. V was shortened by 4 bases and J by 6 bases, with 16 bases between the two germline ends. In germline, CDR1 is SGHRS, CDR2 YFSETQ. CDR3 nucleotide sequence: TGCGCCAGCAGCCCTACACCTTGGGGGCCTGAAGCTTTCTTT. The encoded protein is CASSPTPWGPEAFF. The entire variable domain, with the rest obtained from reference TRBV5-1 and TRBJ1-1, is as follows: KAGVTQTPRYLIKTRGQQVTLSCSPISGHRSVSWYQQTPGQGLQFLFEYFSETQRNKGNFPGRFSGRQFSNSRSEMNVSTLELGDSALYLCASSPTPWGPEAFFGQGTRLTVV.

In its sample, this clone was seen a few times. The chain recombines TRBV19 with TRBJ2-3; the match to TRBD2 covers 8 bases. This CDR3 is 15 amino acids long. Germline V gene data show CDR1 as LNHDA and CDR2 as SQIVND (reference sequence). V gave up 7 bases and J gave up 6 bases; unmatched junction bases: 12. The CDR3 region is CASTTGGARGDTQYF. The DNA for the CDR3 is TGTGCCAGTACCACGGGGGGGGCCAGGGGCGATACGCAGTATTTT. Complete variable domain (other parts from reference TRBV19 and TRBJ2-3): DGGITQSPKYLFRKEGQNVTLSCEQNLNHDAMYWYRQDPGQGLRLIYYSQIVNDFQKGDIAEGYSVSREKKESFPLTVTSAQKNPTAFYLCASTTGGARGDTQYFGPGTRLTVL.

The count of this clone is one. The chain carries TRBV6-5 and TRBJ1-1; D not resolved. CDR3 length: 15 amino acids. CDR1 MNHEY and CDR2 SVGAGI come from the germline V gene. Between the trimmed V and J ends, which lost 5 bases and 1 base, there was a span of 14 bases. CDR3 bases: TGTGCCAGCAGTCTAGACGGGGAAACGAACACTGAAGCTTTCTTT. Translated, it gives CASSLDGETNTEAFF.

The chain links TRBV5-1 to TRBJ2-3; 7 bases are a match to TRBD2. The CDR3 totals 16 residues. J gave up 5 bases and V 5 bases, and 14 bases lay outside the gene matches. Germline CDR1 reads SGHRS; CDR2 reads YFSETQ. CDR3 nucleotide sequence: TGCGCCAGCAGGGATGGGGTAGGACGGGAGGTAGATACGCAGTATTTT. This translates into CASRDGVGREVDTQYF.

The chain carries TRBV9 and TRBJ1-6; D might be TRBD1 (5 bases). The CDR3 loop spans 16 amino acids. The germline CDR1 and CDR2 sequences are SGDLS and YYNGEE. V shed 2 bases and J shed 6 bases, with 15 bases lying between them. This CDR3 reads CASSVAVGGFNSPLHF. For the CDR3, the DNA is TGTGCCAGCAGCGTTGCCGTGGGGGGGTTTAATTCACCCCTCCACTTT.

The V call is TRBV5-4, the J call TRBJ1-4; 8 nucleotides match TRBD1. V dropped 2 bases and J dropped 7; count of bases not matched to a gene: 4. Germline loops: CDR1 SGHNT, CDR2 YYREEE (reference sequence). The CDR3 spans 14 residues. The CDR3 here is CASSFQGAGEKLFF. The CDR3 nucleotides read TGTGCCAGCAGCTTCCAGGGGGCGGGTGAAAAACTGTTTTTT.

This clone was seen a few times. The chain uses TRBV19 and TRBJ2-6; D unresolved. V gave up 3 bases and J gave up 0 bases, with 18 bases separating them. Germline V gene lookup returns CDR1 LNHDA and CDR2 SQIVND (reference sequence). The CDR3 has 19 residues. CDR3 sequence: CASSILGHISYSGANVLTF. The CDR3 region has the DNA TGTGCCAGTAGTATTCTTGGGCACATTTCTTACTCTGGGGCCAACGTCCTGACTTTC.

The chain links TRBV19 to TRBJ2-5, with 9 bases matching TRBD2. CDR1 is LNHDA, CDR2 SQIVND, per germline (reference sequence). The CDR3 contains 13 residues. J lost 5 bases, V lost 5 bases, and 3 bases had no gene match. CDR3 DNA: TGTGCCAGTAGTCCGCTAGCGGGGGAGACCCAGTACTTC. Its translation is CASSPLAGETQYF.

The J gene is TRBJ1-1, the V gene TRBV5-1; D is uncertain. The CDR3 runs 18 residues. Germline V gene lookup returns CDR1 SGHRS and CDR2 YFSETQ. The V end lost 3 bases, the J end lost 2 bases, and 23 bases lay between the germline ends. CDR3 DNA sequence: TGCGCCAGCAGCTCAACGAGACTGACCACCCGAACTAACACTGAAGCTTTCTTT. This encodes CASSSTRLTTRTNTEAFF.

V gene TRBV5-1 combines with J gene TRBJ1-1; D perhaps matches TRBD1 (6 bases). The CDR3 sequence is 14 residues long. Per germline, CDR1 SGHRS and CDR2 YFSETQ. Trimming took 1 base from V and 6 from J, leaving 13 bases between them. CDR3 in amino acids: CASSLRAGDAEAFF. In DNA, the CDR3 is TGCGCCAGCAGCTTGAGGGCAGGGGACGCTGAAGCTTTCTTT.

The V and J genes are TRBV6-1 and TRBJ2-5; TRBD2 agrees at 10 bases. J gave up 5 bases and V 2 bases, and 14 bases lay outside the gene matches. The CDR3 runs to 18 residues. Germline CDR1 MNHNS, CDR2 SASEGT. As DNA, the CDR3 is TGTGCCAGCAGTGAATTGGTCTCCGGAGCGGGGGGGCATGAGACCCAGTACTTC. Protein: CASSELVSGAGGHETQYF.

The chain combines TRBV7-5 with TRBJ2-5; TRBD2, the table's D call, lacks a check against the DNA. TRBV7-5 is noted as a pseudogene. The length of the CDR3 is 15 residues. The CDR3 reads CVRSLLAGGPRTQYF. CDR3 bases: TGTGTCAGAAGCTTACTAGCGGGGGGGCCGAGGACCCAGTACTTC.

This rearrangement joins TRBV19 to TRBJ1-2; D unclear. CDR3 length equals 13 residues. CDR1 and CDR2 from the germline V gene are LNHDA and SQIVND (reference sequence). The ends were cut back, 1 base at V and 2 bases at J, with 5 bases in the middle. CDR3 coding DNA: TGTGCCAGTAGTATAGTGGAGAACTATGGCTACACCTTC. Amino acid sequence: CASSIVENYGYTF.

The rearrangement joins TRBV7-6 to TRBJ2-2; D may be TRBD1 (6 bases). Germline CDR1 SGHVS, CDR2 FNYEAQ. This CDR3 region has 15 residues. V dropped 2 bases and J dropped 10 bases, with 17 bases sitting between them. The chain's CDR3 is CASSLIAGVYKELFF. Written as DNA, the CDR3 is TGTGCCAGCAGCTTAATAGCAGGGGTTTACAAGGAGCTGTTTTTT.

The V gene is TRBV29-1, the J gene TRBJ1-1, with D possibly matching TRBD1 (6 bases). The V gene lost 4 bases and the J gene lost 5 bases, with 35 bases spanning the gap. From germline, CDR1 is SQVTM and CDR2 ANQGSEA. The CDR3 spans 20 residues. The CDR3 loop reads CSVVDSTVKSQGRVWTEAFF. CDR3 bases: TGCAGCGTTGTGGACAGTACCGTGAAATCTCAAGGTAGAGTGTGGACTGAAGCTTTCTTT.

The chain employs TRBV11-2 and TRBJ1-1; 10 bases fit TRBD1. This CDR3 spans 16 amino acids. The J segment lost 4 bases and the V segment lost 5 bases, leaving 10 bases of the junction unmatched. CDR1 is SGHAT, CDR2 FQNNGV, per germline. CDR3: CASSAAGTGVRTEAFF. CDR3 DNA sequence: TGTGCCAGCAGCGCCGCCGGGACAGGGGTTCGCACTGAAGCTTTCTTT.